This T cell receptor (beta chain) was found in a study of T cells in tumors after PD-1 blockade. Across the whole study: Either cemiplimab 350 mg every 2 weeks or pembrolizumab 200 mg every 3 weeks was given. A subset received ongoing vismodegib 150 mg daily alongside anti-PD-1 therapy. Overall study results and limits: Peripheral recruitment is suggested, as some novel exhausted tumor clones were in pre-treatment blood.

On this clone: Its target is not known.

V was clipped by 5 bases and J by 4 bases, with 5 bases between them. Germline assignment: CDR1 SGHVS and CDR2 FQNEAQ. This CDR3 has 11 residues. Sequencing was performed with immunoSEQ multiplex PCR; in TCRdb, only in-frame clones are kept and a portion is missing. The data hold around 46,000 clones, with roughly 79% observed a single time. The rearrangement links TRBV7-8 to TRBJ1-1; unclear D gene. The clonotype was recovered from a human donor with basal cell carcinoma. Sequences were derived from PBMCs, sampled before anti-PD-1 treatment. The CDR3 sequence is CASSPSTEAFF. The CDR3 nucleotides are TGTGCCAGCAGCCCGAGCACTGAAGCTTTCTTT.